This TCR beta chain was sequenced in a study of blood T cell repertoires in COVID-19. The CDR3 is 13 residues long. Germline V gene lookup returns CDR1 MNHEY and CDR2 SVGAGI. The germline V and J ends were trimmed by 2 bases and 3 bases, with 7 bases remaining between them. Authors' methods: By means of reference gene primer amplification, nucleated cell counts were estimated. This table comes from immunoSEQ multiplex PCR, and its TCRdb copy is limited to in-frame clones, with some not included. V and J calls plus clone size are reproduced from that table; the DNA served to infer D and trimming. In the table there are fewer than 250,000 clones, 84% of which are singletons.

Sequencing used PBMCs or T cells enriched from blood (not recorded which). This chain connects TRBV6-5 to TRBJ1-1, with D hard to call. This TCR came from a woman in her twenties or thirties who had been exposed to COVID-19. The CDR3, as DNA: TGTGCCAGCAGTTACGGGGAGTACACTGAAGCTTTCTTT. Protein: CASSYGEYTEAFF.